This T cell receptor (beta chain) appears in the sequencing data of a study of blood T cells in healthy people across ages. The authors ran a second PCR of about 6 to 11 cycles using a sample-barcoded 5' primer and a J-beta primer mix. Each cDNA was tagged by a template-switch adaptor containing 12 random nucleotides. TCRdb used MiXCR to reprocess the 5' RACE reads, holding one entry per CDR3 protein. The sample has roughly 1.7 million distinct CDR3 sequences; 30% to 35% are singletons. Whole-study results and caveats: Calculation of diversity from one million T cells yielded estimates considered to be underestimates.

Comment on this clonotype: Its matching antigen is unknown.

Each donor had ten milliliters of peripheral blood drawn. The V and J ends lost 5 bases and 1 base respectively, with 14 bases between them. Germline-derived CDR1 and CDR2 are SGHTA and FQGNSA. This CDR3 contains 15 residues. Specimen: blood. This receptor was identified in a woman younger than 45 in good health. The chain recombines TRBV7-2 with TRBJ2-5; perhaps TRBD2 as D (6 bases). CDR3 sequence: CASSPGGIVQETQYF. In nucleotides, the CDR3 is TGTGCCAGCAGCCCTGGAGGGATCGTCCAAGAGACCCAGTACTTC.